A selection of T cell receptor beta chains follows, all from one sample in a study of PD-L1 blockade in urothelial cancer. This table comes from immunoSEQ multiplex PCR, and its TCRdb copy is limited to in-frame clones, with some not included. Of some 40,000 clones in the sample, 70% to 90% are singletons; the top ten hold around 25%. Sequences were derived from PBMCs, sampled around atezolizumab (anti-PD-L1) treatment. These receptors came from a donor at least 40 years old with urothelial cancer. The conserved cysteine and the conserved F or W are not part of the CDR3 here. Clone size is given for some rows only: seen once, a few or many times, or a class if the clone is expanded.

>.|TRBV19
ASSPSVTGELF
>.|TRBV5-4
ASSSGAGGQYEQY
>.|TRBV19
ASNPGPILAGRIAKNIQY
>.|TRBV9
ASSVEASGRNEQF
>.|TRBV5-1
ASSLEVGGATDTQY
>.|TRBV5-1
ASSLQGSQGYEQY
>.|TRBV7-2
ASSPPGGAKETQY
>.|TRBV18
ASSPRPDGSSYEQY
>.|TRBV2
ASSEWAPYNEQF
>.|TRBV27
ASREQGGYGYT
>.|TRBV6-5
ASSYSLPAGGTQY
>.|TRBV7-9
ASSLVSGSYEQY
>.|TRBV27
ASSLRAGSGRIADTQY
>.|TRBV11-2
ASSLVGGNTEAF
>.|TRBV2
ASSSEGRHSGNTIY
>.|TRBV5-4
ASSLGRSSPDTQY
>.|TRBV7-9
ASSPGLLAGVSQETQY
>.|TRBV11-2
ASSPRLSRNTEAF
>.|TRBV5-1
ASSLGGLAGGVYEQY
>few|TRBV27
ASSLEGQGLSYEQY
>.|TRBV10-3
AISESAGALPQY
>.|TRBV29-1
SVRQNYGYT
>few|TRBV7-9
ATGGPSGSGDEQF
>.|TRBV5-1
ASEEGPGYGYT
>.|TRBV7-9
ASSPSDNYGYT
>.|TRBV11-3
ASSLDAGKLF
>.|TRBV4-3
ASSRDRSGTQY